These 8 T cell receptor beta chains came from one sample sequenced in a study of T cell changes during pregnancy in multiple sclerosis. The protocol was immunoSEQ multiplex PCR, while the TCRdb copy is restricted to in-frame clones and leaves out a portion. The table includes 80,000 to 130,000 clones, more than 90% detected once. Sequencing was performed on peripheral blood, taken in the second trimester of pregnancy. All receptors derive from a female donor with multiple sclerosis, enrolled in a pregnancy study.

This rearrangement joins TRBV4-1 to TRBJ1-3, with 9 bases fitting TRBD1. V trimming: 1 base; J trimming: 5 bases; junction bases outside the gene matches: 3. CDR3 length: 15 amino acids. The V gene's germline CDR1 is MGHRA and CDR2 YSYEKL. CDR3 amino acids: CASSQVGTGRNTIYF. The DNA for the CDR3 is TGCGCCAGCAGCCAAGTTGGGACAGGGAGAAACACCATATATTTT.

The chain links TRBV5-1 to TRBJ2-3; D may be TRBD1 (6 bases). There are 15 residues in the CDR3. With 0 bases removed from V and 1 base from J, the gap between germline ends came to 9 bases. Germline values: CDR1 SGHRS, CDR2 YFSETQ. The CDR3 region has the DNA TGCGCCAGCAGCTTGGCCGGGACACGCACAGATACGCAGTATTTT. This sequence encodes CASSLAGTRTDTQYF.

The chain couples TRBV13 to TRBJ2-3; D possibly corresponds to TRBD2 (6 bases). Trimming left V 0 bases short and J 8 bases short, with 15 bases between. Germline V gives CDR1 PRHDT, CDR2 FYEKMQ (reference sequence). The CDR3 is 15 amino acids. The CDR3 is CASSLGLGVEGTQYF. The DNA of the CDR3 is TGTGCCAGCAGCTTAGGTTTGGGGGTGGAGGGTACGCAGTATTTT. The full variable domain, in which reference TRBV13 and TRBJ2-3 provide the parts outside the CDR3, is AAGVIQSPRHLIKEKRETATLKCYPIPRHDTVYWYQQGPGQDPQFLISFYEKMQSDKGSIPDRFSAQQFSDYHSELNMSSLELGDSALYFCASSLGLGVEGTQYFGPGTRLTVL.

In nucleotides, the CDR3 is TGCGCCAGCAGCTTGAGTCAGGGTGTGGATAAAGCTTTCTTT. Amino acids: CASSLSQGVDKAFF. This chain joins TRBV5-1 and TRBJ1-1, with a possible D match to TRBD1 (5 bases). CDR1 is SGHRS, CDR2 YFSETQ, per germline. The V end lost 1 base, the J end lost 9 bases, and 16 bases lay between the germline ends. This CDR3 comprises 14 residues.

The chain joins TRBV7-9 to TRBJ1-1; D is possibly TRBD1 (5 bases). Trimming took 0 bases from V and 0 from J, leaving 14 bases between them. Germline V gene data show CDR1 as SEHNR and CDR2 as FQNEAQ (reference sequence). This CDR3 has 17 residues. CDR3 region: CASSLASDMRLNTEAFF. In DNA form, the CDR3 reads TGTGCCAGCAGCTTAGCCTCGGACATGCGTTTGAACACTGAAGCTTTCTTT.

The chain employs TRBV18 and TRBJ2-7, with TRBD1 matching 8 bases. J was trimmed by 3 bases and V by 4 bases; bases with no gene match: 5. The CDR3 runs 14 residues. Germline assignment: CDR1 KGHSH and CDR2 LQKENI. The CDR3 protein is CASSLPGQVYEQYF. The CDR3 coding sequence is TGTGCCAGCTCACTCCCGGGACAGGTCTACGAGCAGTACTTC. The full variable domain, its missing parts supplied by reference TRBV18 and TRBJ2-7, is NAGVMQNPRHLVRRRGQEARLRCSPMKGHSHVYWYRQLPEEGLKFMVYLQKENIIDESGMPKERFSAEFPKEGPSILRIQQVVRGDSAAYFCASSLPGQVYEQYFGPGTRLTVT.

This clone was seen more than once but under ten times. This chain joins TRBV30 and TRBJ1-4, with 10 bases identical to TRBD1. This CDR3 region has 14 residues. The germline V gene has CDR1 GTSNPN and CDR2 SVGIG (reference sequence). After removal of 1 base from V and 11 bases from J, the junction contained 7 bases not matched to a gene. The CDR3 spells CAWSGRTGGGKLFF. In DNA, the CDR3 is TGTGCCTGGAGTGGGCGGACAGGGGGTGGGAAACTGTTTTTT.

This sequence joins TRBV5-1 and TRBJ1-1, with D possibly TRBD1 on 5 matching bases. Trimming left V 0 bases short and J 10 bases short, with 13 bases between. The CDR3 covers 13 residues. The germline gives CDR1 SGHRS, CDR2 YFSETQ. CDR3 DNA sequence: TGCGCCAGCAGCTTGGAGGGGCCGGGAGGAGCTTTCTTT. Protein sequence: CASSLEGPGGAFF.